This TCR beta chain was found in a study of beta chain features in type 1 diabetes. Every bit of the isolated RNA underwent reverse transcription, so sequencing read expressed TCRB transcripts. Regulatory, naive and central memory T cell samples averaged approximately 3.4 million reads. TCRdb keeps only in-frame clones here, not all; method: immunoSEQ multiplex PCR. The sample consists of around 350,000 clones, about 12% of them appearing once. General study results and limits: For type 1 diabetes patients, VDJ junctions showed fewer insertions and more deletions. A potential influence of HLA type upon TCRB rearrangement remained unresolved herein. All four CD4+ subsets from Type 1 diabetes patients carried moderately but significantly shorter TCRB CDR3s.

The J segment lost 1 base and the V segment lost 6 bases, leaving 3 bases of the junction unmatched. The CDR3 covers 15 residues. The V gene's germline CDR1 is LGHNA and CDR2 YNFKEQ. About this clone: As yet, its antigen is unknown.

The rearrangement uses TRBV4-2 and TRBJ2-2; 9 bases line up with TRBD1. This receptor was taken from a young man in good health. The sample taken for sequencing was naive CD4+ T cells from blood. CDR3 in amino acids: CASRQGQGNTGELFF. In DNA form, the CDR3 reads TGTGCCAGCAGACAGGGACAGGGGAACACCGGGGAGCTGTTTTTT.